Following are 25 T cell receptor beta chains from one sample sequenced in a study of identical twins. TCRdb reanalysed the 5' RACE reads using MiXCR and keeps one entry per CDR3 protein. The sample includes 400,000 to 500,000 distinct CDR3 sequences, roughly an eighth seen only once; the top ten take 0.98%. These data were also filed under a second study, of yellow fever vaccine responses in identical twins.

Sequencing used CD4+ T cells sorted from blood. The receptors here all came from a woman between 18 and 29 years old in good health.

This clonotype was seen a few times. The rearrangement joins TRBV12-3 or TRBV12-4 to TRBJ2-2; 8 bases map to TRBD1. The CDR3 is 14 residues long. J was trimmed by 6 bases and V by 6 bases; bases with no gene match: 6. Here the CDR3 reads CASRTGQGPGELFF. The CDR3 DNA is TGTGCCAGCAGGACAGGACAGGGTCCCGGGGAGCTGTTTTTT.

This clonotype was counted between two and nine times. The gene calls are TRBV20-1 and TRBJ2-7; D not resolved. The CDR3 sequence is 13 residues long. The ends were cut back, 8 bases at V and 6 bases at J, with 20 bases in the middle. Per germline, CDR1 DFQATT and CDR2 SNEGSKA (reference sequence). This CDR3 reads CSHIFGPTLEQYF. CDR3 nucleotides: TGCAGTCACATCTTTGGACCTACTCTCGAGCAGTACTTC.

This clonotype was observed a handful of times. This chain connects TRBV2 to TRBJ2-7, with a weak D call TRBD2 (6 bases). The CDR3 runs to 15 residues. The V gene lost 7 bases and the J gene lost 3 bases, with 19 bases spanning the gap. The germline V gene has CDR1 SNHLY and CDR2 FYNNEI. The CDR3 DNA reads as TGTGCCAGCAAGCTAGATGGAGGGCCTAGCTACGAGCAGTACTTC. It specifies CASKLDGGPSYEQYF.

There are a few counts of this clonotype. The CDR3 DNA sequence: TGCGCCAGCAGCCGCTATCTACAGATAAACTACGAGCAGTACTTC. As protein: CASSRYLQINYEQYF. The rearrangement joins TRBV4-3 to TRBJ2-7; no clear D. Trimming pared 4 bases from V and 3 bases from J, leaving 16 bases between. The CDR3 sequence is 15 residues long. The germline V gene encodes CDR1 LGHNA and CDR2 YSLEER.

This clonotype appeared a few times. The rearrangement links TRBV20-1 to TRBJ2-1; the match to TRBD2 covers 8 bases. With 6 bases clipped from V and 9 bases from J, the junction kept 16 bases outside the gene matches. CDR1 is DFQATT, CDR2 SNEGSKA, per germline (reference sequence). This CDR3 has 15 amino acids. The CDR3 DNA reads TGCAGTGCCGGCAATTCTGGTAGCGGGGATGGTGAGCAGTTCTTC. The encoded protein is CSAGNSGSGDGEQFF.

Concerning this clonotype itself: A read error may be the cause here, since a much bigger clone is one base away. The chain links TRBV29-1 to TRBJ2-7; D remains ambiguous. The CDR3 consists of 12 residues. The germline V gene has CDR1 SQVTM and CDR2 ANQGSEA. In DNA, the CDR3 is TGCAGCGTTGAACTGTCGGCCTACAAGCAGTACTTC. It yields the protein CSVELSAYKQYF.

The chain joins TRBV6-2 or TRBV6-3 to TRBJ2-1; a possible D gene is TRBD1 (8 bases). CDR3 size: 15 residues. Trimming took off 4 bases at V and 10 bases at J, with 20 bases between the two ends. Germline V gene sequence: CDR1 MNHEY, CDR2 SVGEGT. In DNA, the CDR3 is TGTGCCAGCAGTTTGACAGGGGCGGGGGCTTTGGAGCAGTTCTTC. Its protein is CASSLTGAGALEQFF.

The V gene is TRBV27, the J gene TRBJ2-2, with TRBD2 identical over 8 bases. This CDR3 contains 17 residues. Per the germline V gene, CDR1 is MNHEY and CDR2 is SMNVEV (reference sequence). Unmatched junction bases numbered 16, after V lost 8 bases and J lost 5 bases. The CDR3 DNA sequence: TGTGCCAGCGCTTCCTACGGCCGGGGGGGGCGAACCGGGGAGCTGTTTTTT. Amino acid sequence: CASASYGRGGRTGELFF.

This clonotype was observed a handful of times. V gene TRBV5-6 combines with J gene TRBJ2-7; TRBD2 matches 8 bases. Germline values: CDR1 SGHDT, CDR2 YYEEEE. CDR3 length: 16 amino acids. V shed 2 bases, J shed 2 bases, and the junction held 9 bases outside the gene matches. CDR3 in amino acids: CASSFRQLLAAYEQYF. The CDR3 DNA follows: TGTGCCAGCAGCTTCCGCCAGTTACTAGCGGCCTACGAGCAGTACTTC.

The sample holds a few counts of this clonotype. The rearrangement links TRBV20-1 to TRBJ2-6; either TRBD1 or TRBD2 may supply D (5 bases each). The CDR3 covers 15 residues. Germline V gene lookup returns CDR1 DFQATT and CDR2 SNEGSKA (reference sequence). With 2 bases removed from V and 3 bases from J, the gap between germline ends came to 11 bases. The DNA of the CDR3 is TGCAGTGCTAGATCCGAGGGGCGTGGGGCCAACGTCCTGACTTTC. It yields the protein CSARSEGRGANVLTF.

This clonotype was counted at least ten times. The rearrangement links TRBV6-6 to TRBJ1-6, with TRBD1 matching over 7 bases. The junction had 6 bases not matched to a gene; V was cut back by 6 bases and J by 10 bases. The germline V gene encodes CDR1 MNHNY and CDR2 SVGAGI (reference sequence). The CDR3 extends over 13 amino acids. The CDR3 loop is CASRQGEVSPLHF. The CDR3 bases are TGTGCCAGCAGGCAGGGGGAAGTCTCACCCCTCCACTTT.

This clonotype has more than one count but fewer than ten. V gene TRBV15 combines with J gene TRBJ2-1; possibly TRBD2 for D (6 bases). The germline gives CDR1 LNHNV, CDR2 YYDKDF (reference sequence). V gave up 3 bases and J gave up 4 bases, with 13 bases separating them. This CDR3 has 15 amino acids. CDR3 sequence (DNA): TGTGCCACCAGCAGGGCCTTGGCGGGGTACAATGAGCAGTTCTTC. Amino acid sequence: CATSRALAGYNEQFF.

The V and J genes are TRBV5-1 and TRBJ2-7; 10 nucleotides agree with TRBD1. The CDR3 covers 15 residues. Trimming cost V 2 bases and J 2 bases; bases outside gene matches: 4. CDR1 and CDR2 from the germline V gene are SGHRS and YFSETQ. The CDR3 here is CASSFGGQGAYEQYF. For the CDR3, the DNA is TGCGCCAGCAGCTTTGGAGGACAGGGGGCCTACGAGCAGTACTTC.

This clonotype was counted ten times or more. The chain uses TRBV27 and TRBJ2-3; 13 nucleotides match TRBD2. The V gene's germline CDR1 is MNHEY and CDR2 SMNVEV (reference sequence). V was clipped by 3 bases and J by 4 bases; unmatched bases: 13. The CDR3 totals 19 residues. CDR3 region: CASSFGPGLAGVSADTQYF. CDR3 DNA sequence: TGTGCCAGCAGTTTTGGACCCGGACTAGCGGGAGTTTCAGCAGATACGCAGTATTTT.

This clonotype was recorded many times. This rearrangement joins TRBV12-3 or TRBV12-4 to TRBJ2-4; D ambiguous. The CDR3 is 14 amino acids. The V and J ends lost 3 bases and 0 bases respectively, with 6 bases between them. The CDR3 reads CASSFGLAKNIQYF. CDR3 DNA: TGTGCCAGCAGTTTTGGTCTAGCCAAAAACATTCAGTACTTC.

The chain links TRBV12-3 or TRBV12-4 to TRBJ1-2, with D possibly matching TRBD1 (5 bases). V was cut by 5 bases and J by 4 bases, with 20 bases left in between. The CDR3 length is 16 residues. In nucleotides, the CDR3 is TGTGCCAGCAGTCGTGATCTGTGGGGACTGATCTATGGCTACACCTTC. This sequence encodes CASSRDLWGLIYGYTF.

This clonotype was observed a handful of times. V gene TRBV6-2 or TRBV6-3 combines with J gene TRBJ2-7; 7 nucleotides align to TRBD2. The CDR3 is made up of 15 amino acids. The V gene end was trimmed by 6 bases and the J gene end by 2 bases; junction bases not matched to a gene: 10. In germline, CDR1 is MNHEY, CDR2 SVGEGT. The CDR3 nucleotides read TGTGCCAGCAGCGGAGGGGCGGGAGTCCCCTACGAGCAGTACTTC. Translating it yields CASSGGAGVPYEQYF.

This clonotype occurred a few times. The chain joins TRBV24-1 to TRBJ2-5; possibly TRBD2 for D (5 bases). CDR1 is KGHDR, CDR2 SFDVKD, per germline. This CDR3 has 14 amino acids. The V and J ends lost 1 base and 5 bases respectively, with 10 bases between them. CDR3 bases: TGTGCCACCAGTGATTTCCGGGGAACGGAGACCCAGTACTTC. Translated, it gives CATSDFRGTETQYF.

The chain is built from TRBV11-2 and TRBJ2-5; 7 positions match TRBD1. The CDR3 covers 15 residues. Germline values: CDR1 SGHAT, CDR2 FQNNGV. V was pared by 6 bases and J by 4 bases, with 11 bases of the junction left unmatched. CDR3 protein: CASRNRDSRGETQYF. CDR3 nucleotide sequence: TGTGCCAGCAGAAATCGGGACAGCCGGGGAGAGACCCAGTACTTC. Full variable domain (remainder filled in from reference TRBV11-2 and TRBJ2-5): EAGVAQSPRYKIIEKRQSVAFWCNPISGHATLYWYQQILGQGPKLLIQFQNNGVVDDSQLPKDRFSAERLKGVDSTLKIQPAKLEDSAVYLCASRNRDSRGETQYFGPGTRLLVL.

This clonotype came up a few times. The chain carries TRBV5-1 and TRBJ2-7; 7 bases are a match to TRBD1. V lost 3 bases and J lost 2; bases outside the gene matches: 5. CDR3 length: 14 amino acids. Germline loops: CDR1 SGHRS, CDR2 YFSETQ. The CDR3 spells CASSSRGITYEQYF. The CDR3 nucleotides read TGCGCCAGCAGCTCCAGGGGGATTACCTACGAGCAGTACTTC.

This clonotype was seen a handful of times. The chain is built from TRBV11-2 and TRBJ1-2, with no clear D. V was pared by 5 bases and J by 5 bases, with 12 bases between. Per germline, CDR1 SGHAT and CDR2 FQNNGV. The CDR3 is 13 residues long. CDR3 region: CASSQVMRYGYTF. The DNA of the CDR3 is TGTGCCAGCAGCCAGGTCATGCGGTATGGCTACACCTTC.

V gene TRBV2 combines with J gene TRBJ1-1, with 7 bases fitting TRBD1. The CDR3 loop spans 12 amino acids. V trimming: 9 bases; J trimming: 5 bases; junction bases outside the gene matches: 6. Per germline, CDR1 SNHLY and CDR2 FYNNEI. CDR3 DNA: TGTGCCAGACTGACAGGGACGACTGAAGCTTTCTTT. This translates into CARLTGTTEAFF.

This clonotype was found a few times. The CDR3 coding sequence is TGTGCCAGCAGCTTAGCGTCCAGGGGGGGGAATGAGCAGTTCTTC. As protein: CASSLASRGGNEQFF. The genes are TRBV7-2 and TRBJ2-1; the D call may be TRBD1 or TRBD2 (7 bases each). This CDR3 comprises 15 residues. Looked up from germline, CDR1 is SGHTA and CDR2 is FQGNSA. Trimming removed 0 bases at V and 7 bases at J, with 13 bases between.

This clonotype was seen ten or more times. The chain has TRBV3-1 and TRBJ1-6; the D is unclear. The CDR3 has 11 residues. Deletions cut 1 base from V and 10 bases from J, with 2 bases between. CDR1 is LGHDT and CDR2 is YNNKEL in the germline V gene (reference sequence). The CDR3 region is CASSQGSPLHF. The CDR3 coding sequence is TGTGCCAGCAGCCAAGGATCACCCCTCCACTTT.

The rearrangement links TRBV4-2 to TRBJ2-1; 8 bases match TRBD1. V shed 2 bases, J shed 2 bases, and the junction held 5 bases outside the gene matches. The length of the CDR3 is 16 residues. In germline, CDR1 is LGHNA, CDR2 YNFKEQ. CDR3 in amino acids: CASSQRTGPTYNEQFF. The CDR3 nucleotides are TGTGCCAGCAGCCAAAGGACAGGGCCAACCTACAATGAGCAGTTCTTC.